This is a list of T cell receptor beta chains from one sample in a study of blood T cell repertoires in COVID-19. Generated by immunoSEQ multiplex PCR, the TCRdb table keeps only in-frame clones and is missing some. The profile covers under 95,000 clones, with roughly nine tenths appearing a single time and about a sixth taken by the ten largest. What was sequenced was peripheral blood. These receptors originate from a man older than 75 in a cohort sampled during active COVID-19. Both conserved end residues are part of each CDR3. D genes are given only for firm matches. The size entry is marked missing in some rows and otherwise reads once, few, many or a size class.

NA | NA | TRBJ1-2 | TRBV5-1 | TGCGCCAGCAGTCGGGTACCCATCCGTAACTATGGCTACACCTTC | CASSRVPIRNYGYTF
NA | NA | TRBJ2-6 | TRBV6-5 | TGTGCCAGCAGTTACGAGGGCTTTGGGGCCAACGTCCTGACTTTC | CASSYEGFGANVLTF
NA | NA | TRBJ2-2 | TRBV27 | TGTGCCAGCCAGCGGGTGGGGAACACCGGGGAGCTGTTTTTT | CASQRVGNTGELFF
NA | NA | TRBJ2-2 | TRBV15 | TGTGCCACCAGTGGGAGCACCGGGGAGCTGTTTTTT | CATSGSTGELFF
NA | NA | TRBJ2-4 | TRBV2 | TGTGCCAGCAGTGATACTATAGCCAAAAACATTCAGTACTTC | CASSDTIAKNIQYF
NA | TRBD1 | TRBJ2-2 | TRBV2 | TGTGCCAGCAGTTCCGGACAGGGAATGGGCACCGGGGAGCTGTTTTTT | CASSSGQGMGTGELFF
once | NA | TRBJ2-1 | TRBV5-4 | TGTGCCAGCAGGGCGGGAACAGAAGTATCCCCGTTCTTC | CASRAGTEVSPFF
NA | TRBD2 | TRBJ2-1 | TRBV7-2 | TGTGCCAGCAGCCCGGGACTAGGTTTCTCCTACAATGAGCAGTTCTTC | CASSPGLGFSYNEQFF
NA | NA | TRBJ1-5 | TRBV6-2/TRBV6-3 | TGTGCCAGCAGTTACTGGCAGGTTAGGAATCAGCCCCAGCATTTT | CASSYWQVRNQPQHF
NA | NA | TRBJ1-3 | TRBV6-5 | TGTGCCAGCAGTCCGAGCCCTCTTGGAAACACCATATATTTT | CASSPSPLGNTIYF
NA | TRBD2 | TRBJ2-1 | TRBV6-2/TRBV6-3 | TGTGCCAGCAGTTACTCGACTGGAGATAGCGGGGTTTACAATGAGCAGTTCTTC | CASSYSTGDSGVYNEQFF
NA | NA | TRBJ1-1 | TRBV10-3 | TGTGCCATCAGGCGGGGACGGGACACTGAAGCTTTCTTT | CAIRRGRDTEAFF
NA | TRBD2 | TRBJ2-5 | TRBV19 | TGTGCCAGTAGCATGGGACGGGAGGAAGAGACCCAGTACTTC | CASSMGREEETQYF
NA | NA | TRBJ2-7 | TRBV10-3 | TGTGCCACCTCGCCCGGGAGAGACGTTTACGAGCAGTACTTC | CATSPGRDVYEQYF
NA | NA | TRBJ1-5 | TRBV2 | TGTGCCAGCACCTGGACATTAGATCAGCCCCAGCATTTT | CASTWTLDQPQHF
NA | NA | TRBJ2-3 | TRBV5-1 | TGCGCCAGCAGCAGGGTGGGCAGGGTGCGTACAGATACGCAGTATTTT | CASSRVGRVRTDTQYF
NA | TRBD1 | TRBJ1-3 | TRBV29-1 | TGCAGCGTTCGACAGGGTAGTGGAAACACCATATATTTT | CSVRQGSGNTIYF
NA | TRBD2 | TRBJ2-5 | TRBV6-1 | TGTGCCAGCAGTGACGGGGGAGGGGAGACCCAGTACTTC | CASSDGGGETQYF
NA | NA | TRBJ1-2 | TRBV5-1 | TGCGCCAGCAGTCCGGACAATGGCTATGGCTACACCTTC | CASSPDNGYGYTF
NA | NA | TRBJ1-3 | TRBV25-1 | TGTGCCAGCAGTGAGGCAGGCGAGCTCTCTGGAAACACCATATATTTT | CASSEAGELSGNTIYF
NA | NA | TRBJ1-4 | TRBV27 | TGTGCCAGCAGTTCCTACGCAACCGGTGAACTGTTTTTT | CASSSYATGELFF
NA | NA | TRBJ1-2 | TRBV12-3/TRBV12-4 | TGTGCCAGCATTGGGAGGGGCTATGGCTACACCTTC | CASIGRGYGYTF
NA | TRBD2 | TRBJ2-5 | TRBV5-1 | TGCGCCAGCAGCTCGACGGGACTAGCGGAGCAAGAGACCCAGTACTTC | CASSSTGLAEQETQYF
NA | TRBD1 | TRBJ1-1 | TRBV11-3 | TGTGCCAGCAGCTTTGCCAGGGGGCCGAACACTGAAGCTTTCTTT | CASSFARGPNTEAFF
NA | NA | TRBJ1-1 | TRBV7-9 | TGTGCCAGCAGCCCCACAATGAACACTGAAGCTTTCTTT | CASSPTMNTEAFF
NA | NA | TRBJ2-7 | TRBV4-2 | TGTGCCAGCAGCCAAGAGTCTCTCGAGCAGTACTTC | CASSQESLEQYF
NA | NA | TRBJ2-3 | TRBV7-8 | TGTGCCAGCAGCCCGAGCACAGATACGCAGTATTTT | CASSPSTDTQYF
few | NA | TRBJ2-3 | TRBV5-1 | TGCGCCAGCAGCAACACCGCGGTCACGACTATAGATACGCAGTATTTT | CASSNTAVTTIDTQYF
NA | TRBD2 | TRBJ2-3 | TRBV25-1 | TGTGCCAGCAGGGCCCCTCCGGGACTAGCGGCAGATACGCAGTATTTT | CASRAPPGLAADTQYF
NA | TRBD1 | TRBJ1-2 | TRBV19 | TGTGCCAGCTCTCCGGGACAGGCAGCATATGGCTACACCTTC | CASSPGQAAYGYTF
few | NA | TRBJ1-5 | TRBV7-8 | TGTGCCAGCAGCTTAGTTCAGAATAGCAATCAGCCCCAGCATTTT | CASSLVQNSNQPQHF
NA | NA | TRBJ1-2 | TRBV6-5 | TGTGCCAGCAGTTTACAGCCAGACAGCGGACAGGGCTACACCTTC | CASSLQPDSGQGYTF
NA | TRBD2 | TRBJ2-4 | TRBV3-1/TRBV3-2 | TGTGCCAGCGCGGGGGGGCCGAGCATTCAGTACTTC | CASAGGPSIQYF
NA | NA | TRBJ1-2 | TRBV29-1 | TGCAGCGTTGAAGCCCCTTGGGGCAGGGGAAACTATGGCTACACCTTC | CSVEAPWGRGNYGYTF
NA | NA | TRBJ2-7 | TRBV10-3 | TGTGCCATAAAGGATACAGGGAGCTCCTACGAGCAGTACTTC | CAIKDTGSSYEQYF
NA | TRBD1 | TRBJ2-1 | TRBV4-1 | TGCGCCAGCAGCCAGGGACAGGGGGGATACAATGAGCAGTTCTTC | CASSQGQGGYNEQFF
NA | NA | TRBJ2-5 | TRBV3-1/TRBV3-2 | TGTGCCAGCAGCCAAGTGGGGTCACGGGGAGAGACCCAGTACTTC | CASSQVGSRGETQYF
NA | NA | TRBJ1-2 | TRBV7-8 | TGTGCCAGCAGCTTAAAACAGGGTGGCTATGGCTACACCTTC | CASSLKQGGYGYTF
NA | NA | TRBJ1-5 | TRBV19 | TGTGCCAGTAGTATTAGTCAGGGTAGCAATCAGCCCCAGCATTTT | CASSISQGSNQPQHF
NA | NA | TRBJ2-7 | TRBV6-5 | TGTGCCAGTGGGACACTGCCCTACGAGCAGTACTTC | CASGTLPYEQYF
NA | TRBD2 | TRBJ2-3 | TRBV10-3 | TGTGCCATCAGTGAGGGACTAGCGGGCCCTACTCCGCAGTATTTT | CAISEGLAGPTPQYF
NA | NA | TRBJ1-5 | TRBV15 | TGTGCCACCAGCAGAGACTATGATAGCAATCAGCCCCAGCATTTT | CATSRDYDSNQPQHF
NA | NA | TRBJ2-4 | TRBV15 | TGTGCCACCAGCAGATCCGAAAACATTCAGTACTTC | CATSRSENIQYF